Below, 6 T cell receptor beta chains from the same sample are listed, as sequenced in a study of prognosis after radiotherapy for stage I lung cancer. Two-round multiplex PCR on genomic DNA was the method by which TCR beta CDR3 was amplified. Primers specific to each TRBV and TRBJ gene were used in first-round PCR. One entry per CDR3 protein results from TCRdb running MiXCR on the multiplex PCR reads. The table records about 31,000 distinct CDR3 sequences, under 35% of them present only once. Sequenced here: PBMCs, sampled before or after stereotactic body radiation therapy (not recorded which). These receptors all come from a donor over 45 with non-small cell lung cancer.

In this sample, this clonotype turned up many times. CDR3 in amino acids: CASRGTSGSTGELFF. CDR3 DNA sequence: TGTGCCAGCAGGGGAACTAGCGGGAGCACCGGGGAGCTGTTTTTT. This chain uses TRBV2 with TRBJ2-2, with 11 bases aligning to TRBD2. The CDR3 extends over 15 amino acids. Germline CDR1 and CDR2: SNHLY and FYNNEI. Unmatched junction bases numbered 4, after V lost 6 bases and J lost 4 bases.

This clonotype was counted ten times or more. The chain recombines TRBV19 with TRBJ2-7; tentative D call: TRBD2 (6 bases). Germline assignment: CDR1 LNHDA and CDR2 SQIVND (reference sequence). V lost 8 bases and J lost 3, with 11 bases in between. The CDR3 is 12 amino acids. In DNA form, the CDR3 reads TGTGCCAGTCGGGGGAGTCTCTACGAGCAGTACTTC. Translation: CASRGSLYEQYF.

This clonotype was counted many times. The CDR3 DNA is TGTGCCAGCAGCTTGGGGTACGGTGGTGGCTACACCTTC. Translating gives CASSLGYGGGYTF. The chain employs TRBV5-4 and TRBJ1-2; no firm D call. CDR1 SGHNT and CDR2 YYREEE come from the germline V gene (reference sequence). Trimming took 0 bases from V and 7 from J, leaving 10 bases between them. This CDR3 is 13 amino acids long.

This clonotype has at least ten counts. The V gene is TRBV2, the J gene TRBJ2-1, with D perhaps given as TRBD1 or TRBD2 (5 bases each). The CDR3 has 16 residues. Germline V CDR1 and CDR2: SNHLY, FYNNEI. Between the trimmed V and J ends, which lost 0 bases and 8 bases, there was a span of 17 bases. The CDR3 DNA sequence: TGTGCCAGCAGTGAAGCGCTTCTGGGACCGAAGGATGAGCAGTTCTTC. Translating it yields CASSEALLGPKDEQFF.

On this clonotype: This may stem from a read error, because a much larger clone lies one nucleotide away. V and J are TRBV28 and TRBJ2-5; perhaps TRBD1 as D (5 bases). The germline V and J ends were trimmed by 2 bases and 2 bases, with 18 bases remaining between them. CDR1 is MDHEN and CDR2 is SYDVKM in the germline V gene. There are 17 residues in the CDR3. CDR3 nucleotide sequence: TGTGCCAGCAGTTTAAGGGTAGTGGCAGGACAACAAGAGACCCAGTACTTC. This encodes CASSLRVVAGQQETQYF.

On this clonotype: One junction end disagrees with the germline gene, perhaps due to a read error. The gene calls are TRBV27 and TRBJ2-1; 9 positions agree with TRBD1. CDR1 MNHEY and CDR2 SMNVEV come from the germline V gene (reference sequence). The CDR3 is made up of 15 amino acids. In DNA form, the CDR3 reads TGTGCCAGCACAACCCCGGGACAGGGTTACAATAAGCAGTTATTC. Its protein product is CASTTPGQGYNKQLF.